Detailed here is one TCR beta chain. Its antigen remains unidentified. Sequencing was performed with immunoSEQ multiplex PCR; in TCRdb, only in-frame clones are kept and a portion is missing. The table includes fewer than 90,000 clones, 90% to 96% detected once. The data stem from a study of cytomegalovirus exposure and HLA in healthy donors. Study summary: The 650 to 850 first-cohort repertoires and the 120 or so validation repertoires shared the same platform, a later analysis reported. Whole-study findings and limits: In a later analysis, first-cohort TCR clusters were found to tend to co-occur in the roughly 120 validation repertoires. Investigators reported under 200 TCR beta chains as tied to cytomegalovirus.

The CDR3 sequence is 16 residues long. J was trimmed by 4 bases and V by 3 bases; bases with no gene match: 8. Germline values: CDR1 SGHRS, CDR2 YFSETQ. The chain carries TRBV5-1 and TRBJ2-3, with 10 positions matching TRBD1. The sequenced material came from PBMCs. The TCR was taken from a man younger than 35 in good health and CMV-seropositive. CDR3 sequence: CASSSAGTGVADTQYF. The CDR3, as DNA: TGCGCCAGCAGCTCCGCCGGGACAGGGGTCGCAGATACGCAGTATTTT.